Below, 15 T cell receptor beta chains from the same sample are listed, as sequenced in a study of blood T cell repertoires in COVID-19 (dated by TCRdb to about 2020). Receptor libraries were prepared by the immunoSEQ multiplex PCR assay. TCRdb retrieved this table from immuneACCESS and kept in-frame rearrangements only. Not all clones are present; in checked studies, unresolved V genes account for under half, and no reason is known for the remainder. This sample has about 210,000 clones in its table, and about 91% of those were observed once. The top ten hold 1% to 1.5% of the sample. Sequencing input: peripheral blood. The origin of the receptors is a man aged 30 to 45 with acute or convalescent COVID-19.

The V gene is TRBV2, the J gene TRBJ1-6; no clear D gene. The germline V gene encodes CDR1 SNHLY and CDR2 FYNNEI. The CDR3 runs 15 residues. V lost 4 bases and J lost 10, with 17 bases in between. Here the CDR3 DNA reads TGTGCCAGCAGTGCTCCTGGTCGGGGTCAATCACCCCTCCACTTT. Its protein is CASSAPGRGQSPLHF.

This chain uses TRBV18 with TRBJ2-7; 7 bases align to TRBD1. Germline assignment: CDR1 KGHSH and CDR2 LQKENI. Germline trimming cut 5 bases from V and 1 base from J; bases unmatched to any gene: 5. This CDR3 contains 14 residues. The DNA for the CDR3 is TGTGCCAGCTCATCTGGGACAGATTCCTACGAGCAGTACTTC. Its translation: CASSSGTDSYEQYF.

V usage is TRBV5-1 and J usage is TRBJ1-5, with TRBD1 matching over 7 bases. The ends lost 0 bases at V and 2 bases at J; junction bases unmatched: 2. This CDR3 spans 15 amino acids. Germline-derived CDR1 and CDR2 are SGHRS and YFSETQ. CDR3 DNA: TGCGCCAGCAGCTTGGGCCAGGGGGGCAATCAGCCCCAGCATTTT. Translation gives CASSLGQGGNQPQHF.

The chain couples TRBV7-3 to TRBJ2-2, with TRBD2 matching 12 bases. With V trimmed by 3 bases and J by 7 bases, 9 bases remained unmatched. Germline CDR1 reads SGHTA; CDR2 reads FQGTGA. This CDR3 is built from 17 residues. The CDR3 region has the DNA TGTGCCAGCAGCTTTGCCAATCTAGCGGGAGGGGTCGGGGAGCTGTTTTTT. The encoded protein is CASSFANLAGGVGELFF.

The gene calls are TRBV4-1 and TRBJ1-6; 7 bases line up with TRBD1. The germline CDR1 and CDR2 sequences are MGHRA and YSYEKL. V lost 4 bases to trimming and J lost 6 bases; unmatched junction nucleotides: 3. This CDR3 is built from 14 residues. In DNA, the CDR3 is TGCGCCAGCAGCCTTCGGGACAGTAATTCACCCCTCCACTTT. This encodes CASSLRDSNSPLHF.

The V call is TRBV2, the J call TRBJ1-3, with D perhaps TRBD1 (6 bases). This CDR3 spans 16 amino acids. The V and J ends lost 9 bases and 0 bases respectively, with 18 bases between them. Germline values: CDR1 SNHLY, CDR2 FYNNEI. DNA for the CDR3: TGTGCCAGTCAGGCCGGGGGGCCCAGCTCTGGAAACACCATATATTTT. This encodes CASQAGGPSSGNTIYF.

There are a few counts of this clone. The DNA of the CDR3 is TGTGCCAGCAGCTGGTCGGCGGGTGAAGAGACCCAGTACTTC. It translates to CASSWSAGEETQYF. This rearrangement joins TRBV13 to TRBJ2-5; perhaps TRBD2 as D (5 bases). CDR1 PRHDT and CDR2 FYEKMQ come from the germline V gene (reference sequence). Trimming left V 4 bases short and J 3 bases short, with 12 bases between. CDR3 length equals 14 residues.

A single count supports this clone. V usage is TRBV30 and J usage is TRBJ1-5; no clear D gene. Germline V gene lookup returns CDR1 GTSNPN and CDR2 SVGIG (reference sequence). The CDR3 spans 13 residues. Trimming removed 0 bases at V and 4 bases at J, with 7 bases between. The CDR3 DNA is TGTGCCTGGAGTGTAACCGGGAATCAGCCCCAGCATTTT. This translates into CAWSVTGNQPQHF.

This chain connects TRBV20-1 to TRBJ2-3, with D maybe TRBD2 (6 bases). Deletions cut 3 bases from V and 6 bases from J, with 19 bases between. The CDR3 extends over 15 amino acids. Germline CDR1 reads DFQATT; CDR2 reads SNEGSKA (reference sequence). The CDR3 nucleotides read TGCAGTGCTAGTTCTCGACCGGGACTGTCTGATACGCAGTATTTT. Translating gives CSASSRPGLSDTQYF.

J is TRBJ1-1 and V is TRBV18; 12 bases align to TRBD1. This CDR3 spans 17 amino acids. The germline V gene encodes CDR1 KGHSH and CDR2 LQKENI. J lost 1 base, V lost 6 bases, and 9 bases had no gene match. CDR3 sequence reads: CASSLGQGAVGNTEAFF. The CDR3 DNA reads as TGTGCCAGCTCCTTGGGACAGGGGGCAGTTGGGAACACTGAAGCTTTCTTT.

This chain uses TRBV15 with TRBJ2-7; 7 bases line up with TRBD1. The CDR3 consists of 17 residues. Germline V gene data show CDR1 as LNHNV and CDR2 as YYDKDF (reference sequence). V shed 0 bases and J 4 bases; nucleotides not matched to a gene: 12. The CDR3 DNA reads as TGTGCCACCAGCAGAGAAAAGGGGGCCTTGGACCAATACGAGCAGTACTTC. Translated: CATSREKGALDQYEQYF.

The chain recombines TRBV2 with TRBJ1-1, with TRBD1 matching 9 bases. V dropped 6 bases and J dropped 4; count of bases not matched to a gene: 3. This CDR3 is 13 amino acids long. In germline, CDR1 is SNHLY, CDR2 FYNNEI. The CDR3 DNA sequence: TGTGCCAGCAGAATGGACAGGGGCACTGAAGCTTTCTTT. Encoded protein: CASRMDRGTEAFF.

This clone has just a few counts. V usage is TRBV19 and J usage is TRBJ1-5; the D is unclear. Germline V gene data show CDR1 as LNHDA and CDR2 as SQIVND (reference sequence). The CDR3 spans 12 residues. The germline V and J ends were trimmed by 5 bases and 10 bases, with 12 bases remaining between them. The chain's CDR3 is CASSPATSPQHF. The CDR3 DNA sequence: TGTGCCAGTAGTCCCGCGACATCTCCCCAGCATTTT.

J is TRBJ2-3 and V is TRBV11-3, with TRBD2 matching over 8 bases. CDR3 length equals 15 residues. The V gene's germline CDR1 is SGHNT and CDR2 YENEEA. V lost 6 bases and J lost 1; bases outside the gene matches: 6. The CDR3 spells CASSRTSRRTDTQYF. Here the CDR3 DNA reads TGTGCCAGCAGTCGGACTAGCAGACGCACAGATACGCAGTATTTT. The variable domain in full, completed from reference TRBV11-3 and TRBJ2-3, reads EAGVVQSPRYKIIEKKQPVAFWCNPISGHNTLYWYLQNLGQGPELLIRYENEEAVDDSQLPKDRFSAERLKGVDSTLKIQPAELGDSAVYLCASSRTSRRTDTQYFGPGTRLTVL.

The rearrangement uses TRBV7-3 and TRBJ2-3; D not resolved. Germline CDR1 and CDR2: SGHTA and FQGTGA. V lost 1 base, J lost 4 bases, and 9 bases lay in between. The CDR3 spans 14 residues. The CDR3 is CASSLKRPPDTQYF. The DNA for the CDR3 is TGTGCCAGCAGCTTAAAGCGCCCCCCAGATACGCAGTATTTT.